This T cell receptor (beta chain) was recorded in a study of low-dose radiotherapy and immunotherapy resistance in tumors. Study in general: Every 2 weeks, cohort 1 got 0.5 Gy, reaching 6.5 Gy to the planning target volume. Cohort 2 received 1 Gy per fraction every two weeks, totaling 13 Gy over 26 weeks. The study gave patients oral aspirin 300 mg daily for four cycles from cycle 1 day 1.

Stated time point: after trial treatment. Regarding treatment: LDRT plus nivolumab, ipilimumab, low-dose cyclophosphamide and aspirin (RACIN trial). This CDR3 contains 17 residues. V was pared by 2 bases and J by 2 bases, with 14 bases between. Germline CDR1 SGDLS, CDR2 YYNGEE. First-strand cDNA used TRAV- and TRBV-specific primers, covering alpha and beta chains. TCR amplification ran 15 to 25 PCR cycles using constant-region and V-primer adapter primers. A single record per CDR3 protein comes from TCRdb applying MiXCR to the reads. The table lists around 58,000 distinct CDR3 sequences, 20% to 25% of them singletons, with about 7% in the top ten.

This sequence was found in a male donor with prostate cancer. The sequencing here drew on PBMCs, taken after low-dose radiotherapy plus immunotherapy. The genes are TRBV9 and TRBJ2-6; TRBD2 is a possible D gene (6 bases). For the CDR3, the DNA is TGTGCCAGCAGCGTGGGGCAATCGGGAGCTGGGGCCAACGTCCTGACTTTC. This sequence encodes CASSVGQSGAGANVLTF.